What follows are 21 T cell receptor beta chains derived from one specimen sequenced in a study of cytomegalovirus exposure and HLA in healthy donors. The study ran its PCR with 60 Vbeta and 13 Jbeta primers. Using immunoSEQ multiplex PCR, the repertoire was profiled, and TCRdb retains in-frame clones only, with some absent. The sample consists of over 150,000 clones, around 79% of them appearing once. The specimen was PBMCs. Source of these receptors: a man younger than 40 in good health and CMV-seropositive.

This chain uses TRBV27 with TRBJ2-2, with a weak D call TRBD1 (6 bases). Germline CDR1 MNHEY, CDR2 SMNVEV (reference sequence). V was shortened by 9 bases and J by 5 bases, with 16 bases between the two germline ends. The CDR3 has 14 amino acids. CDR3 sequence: CASTPGTRTGELFF. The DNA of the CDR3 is TGTGCCAGTACCCCCGGGACACGGACCGGGGAGCTGTTTTTT.

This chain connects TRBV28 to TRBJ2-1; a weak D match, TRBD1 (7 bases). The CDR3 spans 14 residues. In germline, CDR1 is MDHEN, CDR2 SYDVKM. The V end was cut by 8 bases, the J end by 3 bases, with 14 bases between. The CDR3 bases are TGTGCCAGCGGGGGGACAGCATACTACAATGAGCAGTTCTTC. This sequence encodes CASGGTAYYNEQFF.

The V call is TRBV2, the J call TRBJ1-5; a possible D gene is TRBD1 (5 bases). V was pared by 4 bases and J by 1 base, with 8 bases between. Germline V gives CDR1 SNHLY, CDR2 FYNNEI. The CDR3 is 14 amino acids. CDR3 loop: CASSGGVSNQPQHF. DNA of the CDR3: TGTGCCAGCAGTGGGGGGGTAAGCAATCAGCCCCAGCATTTT. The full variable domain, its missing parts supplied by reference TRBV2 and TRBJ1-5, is EPEVTQTPSHQVTQMGQEVILRCVPISNHLYFYWYRQILGQKVEFLVSFYNNEISEKSEIFDDQFSVERPDGSNFTLKIRSTKLEDSAMYFCASSGGVSNQPQHFGDGTRLSIL.

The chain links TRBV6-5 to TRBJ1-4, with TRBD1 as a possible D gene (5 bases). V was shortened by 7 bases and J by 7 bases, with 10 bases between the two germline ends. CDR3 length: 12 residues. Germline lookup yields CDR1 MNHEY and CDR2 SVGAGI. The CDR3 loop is CASTRGGEKLFF. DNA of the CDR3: TGTGCCAGCACAAGGGGTGGTGAAAAACTGTTTTTT.

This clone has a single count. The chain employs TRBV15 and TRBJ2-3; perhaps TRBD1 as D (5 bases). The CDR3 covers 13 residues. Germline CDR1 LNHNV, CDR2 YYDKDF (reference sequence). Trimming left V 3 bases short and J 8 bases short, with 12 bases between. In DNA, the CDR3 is TGTGCCACCAGCAGTCACCTCCAGGGTACGCAGTATTTT. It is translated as CATSSHLQGTQYF.

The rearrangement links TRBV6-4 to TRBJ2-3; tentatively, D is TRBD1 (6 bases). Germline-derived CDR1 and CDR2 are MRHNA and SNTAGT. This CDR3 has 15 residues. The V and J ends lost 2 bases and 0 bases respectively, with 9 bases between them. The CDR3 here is CASSDRGGSTDTQYF. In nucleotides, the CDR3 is TGTGCCAGCAGTGACCGAGGGGGTAGCACAGATACGCAGTATTTT.

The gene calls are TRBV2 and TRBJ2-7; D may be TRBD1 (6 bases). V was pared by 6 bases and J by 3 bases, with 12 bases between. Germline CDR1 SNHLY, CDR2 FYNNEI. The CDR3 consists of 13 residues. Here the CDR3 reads CASRKDRDYEQYF. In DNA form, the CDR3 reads TGTGCCAGCAGGAAGGACAGAGACTACGAGCAGTACTTC.

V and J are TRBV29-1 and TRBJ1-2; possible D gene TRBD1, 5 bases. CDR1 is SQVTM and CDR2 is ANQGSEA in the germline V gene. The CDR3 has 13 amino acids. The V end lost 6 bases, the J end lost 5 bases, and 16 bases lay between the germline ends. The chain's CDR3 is CSVDAGRRYGYTF. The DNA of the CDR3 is TGCAGCGTAGACGCGGGGCGCCGGTATGGCTACACCTTC.

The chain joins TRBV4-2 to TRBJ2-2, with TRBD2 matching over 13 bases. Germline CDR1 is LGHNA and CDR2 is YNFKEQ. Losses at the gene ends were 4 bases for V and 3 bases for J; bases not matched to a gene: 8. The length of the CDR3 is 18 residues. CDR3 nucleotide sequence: TGTGCCAGCAGCCCCACTCGACTAGCGGGAGGTTACACCGGGGAGCTGTTTTTT. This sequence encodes CASSPTRLAGGYTGELFF.

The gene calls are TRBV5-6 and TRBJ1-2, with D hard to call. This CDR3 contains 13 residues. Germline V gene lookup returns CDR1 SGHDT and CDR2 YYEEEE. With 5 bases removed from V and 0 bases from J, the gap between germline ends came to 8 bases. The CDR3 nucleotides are TGTGCCAGCAGAGACACCGCTAACTATGGCTACACCTTC. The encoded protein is CASRDTANYGYTF.

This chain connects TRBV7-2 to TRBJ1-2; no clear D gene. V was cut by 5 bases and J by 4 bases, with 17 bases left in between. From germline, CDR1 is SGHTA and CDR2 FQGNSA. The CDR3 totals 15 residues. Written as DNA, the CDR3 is TGTGCCAGCAGCCGGAGGAGCGCACGGGGCTATGGCTACACCTTC. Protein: CASSRRSARGYGYTF.

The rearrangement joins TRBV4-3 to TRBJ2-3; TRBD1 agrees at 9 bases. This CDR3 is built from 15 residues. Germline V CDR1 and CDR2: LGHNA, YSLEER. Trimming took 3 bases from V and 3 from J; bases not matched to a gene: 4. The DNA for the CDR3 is TGCGCCAGCAGCCATCGGGACAGGGCGACAGATACGCAGTATTTT. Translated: CASSHRDRATDTQYF.

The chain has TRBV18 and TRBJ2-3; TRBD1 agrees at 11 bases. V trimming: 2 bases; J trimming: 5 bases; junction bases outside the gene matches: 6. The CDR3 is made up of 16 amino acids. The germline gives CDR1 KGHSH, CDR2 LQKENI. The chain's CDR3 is CASSPSRTGGGDTQYF. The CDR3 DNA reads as TGTGCCAGCTCACCATCGAGGACAGGGGGCGGAGATACGCAGTATTTT.

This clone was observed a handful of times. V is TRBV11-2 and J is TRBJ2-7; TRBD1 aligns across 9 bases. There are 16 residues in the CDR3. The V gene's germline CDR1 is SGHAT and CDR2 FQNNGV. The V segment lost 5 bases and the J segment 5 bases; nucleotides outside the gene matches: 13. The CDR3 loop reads CASSAALGQGVNEQYF. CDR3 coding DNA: TGTGCCAGCAGCGCGGCCCTGGGACAGGGAGTGAACGAGCAGTACTTC.

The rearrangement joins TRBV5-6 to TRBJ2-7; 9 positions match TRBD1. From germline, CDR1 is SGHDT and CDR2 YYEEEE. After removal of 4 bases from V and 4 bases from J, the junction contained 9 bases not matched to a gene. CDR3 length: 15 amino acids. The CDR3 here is CASSPRTGVRYEQYF. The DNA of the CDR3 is TGTGCCAGCAGCCCTCGGACAGGGGTGCGGTACGAGCAGTACTTC.

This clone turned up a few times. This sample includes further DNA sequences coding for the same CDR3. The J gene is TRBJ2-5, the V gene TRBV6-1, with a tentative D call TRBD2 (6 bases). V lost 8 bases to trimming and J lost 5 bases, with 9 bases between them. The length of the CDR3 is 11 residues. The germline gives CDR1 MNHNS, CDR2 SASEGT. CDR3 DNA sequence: TGTGCCAGCTCTAGCGCGGAGACCCAGTACTTC. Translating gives CASSSAETQYF.

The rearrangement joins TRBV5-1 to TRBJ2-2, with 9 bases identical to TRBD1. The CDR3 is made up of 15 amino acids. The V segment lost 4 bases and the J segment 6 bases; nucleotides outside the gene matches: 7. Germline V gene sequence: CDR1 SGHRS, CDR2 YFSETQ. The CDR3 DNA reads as TGCGCCAGCAGCCCCGGGACAGGGCGGGCCGGGGAGCTGTTTTTT. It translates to CASSPGTGRAGELFF.

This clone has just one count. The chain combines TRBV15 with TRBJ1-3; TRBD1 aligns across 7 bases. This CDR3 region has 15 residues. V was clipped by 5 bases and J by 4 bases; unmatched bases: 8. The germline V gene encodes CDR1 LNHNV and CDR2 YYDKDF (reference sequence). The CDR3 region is CATSQDRAGGNTIYF. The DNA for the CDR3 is TGTGCCACCAGCCAAGACAGGGCGGGGGGAAACACCATATATTTT. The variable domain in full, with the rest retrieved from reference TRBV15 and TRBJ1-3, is DAMVIQNPRYQVTQFGKPVTLSCSQTLNHNVMYWYQQKSSQAPKLLFHYYDKDFNNEADTPDNFQSRRPNTSFCFLDIRSPGLGDTAMYLCATSQDRAGGNTIYFGEGSWLTVV.

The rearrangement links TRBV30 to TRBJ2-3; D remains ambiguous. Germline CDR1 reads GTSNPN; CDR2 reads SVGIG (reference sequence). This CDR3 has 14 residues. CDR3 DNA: TGTGCTTATGGAGTCTCGCTTAGCACAGATACGCAGTATTTT. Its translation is CAYGVSLSTDTQYF. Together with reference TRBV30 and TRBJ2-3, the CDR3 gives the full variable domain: SQTIHQWPATLVQPVGSPLSLECTVEGTSNPNLYWYRQAAGRGLQLLFYSVGIGQISSEVPQNLSASRPQDRQFILSSKKLLLSDSGFYLCAYGVSLSTDTQYFGPGTRLTVL.

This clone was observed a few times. CDR3 nucleotides: TGTGCCATCAGTGACAGGCAGGGGGTCAACACCGGGGAGCTGTTTTTT. Amino acid sequence: CAISDRQGVNTGELFF. The chain uses TRBV10-3 and TRBJ2-2; 7 bases match TRBD1. CDR3 size: 16 residues. Trimming cost V 3 bases and J 2 bases; bases outside gene matches: 6. Germline loops: CDR1 ENHRY, CDR2 SYGVKD.

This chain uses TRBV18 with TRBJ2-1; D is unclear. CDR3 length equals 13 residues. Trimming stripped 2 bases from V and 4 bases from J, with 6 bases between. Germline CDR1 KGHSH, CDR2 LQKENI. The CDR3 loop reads CASSPRLYNEQFF. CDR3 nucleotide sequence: TGTGCCAGCTCACCAAGACTGTACAATGAGCAGTTCTTC.